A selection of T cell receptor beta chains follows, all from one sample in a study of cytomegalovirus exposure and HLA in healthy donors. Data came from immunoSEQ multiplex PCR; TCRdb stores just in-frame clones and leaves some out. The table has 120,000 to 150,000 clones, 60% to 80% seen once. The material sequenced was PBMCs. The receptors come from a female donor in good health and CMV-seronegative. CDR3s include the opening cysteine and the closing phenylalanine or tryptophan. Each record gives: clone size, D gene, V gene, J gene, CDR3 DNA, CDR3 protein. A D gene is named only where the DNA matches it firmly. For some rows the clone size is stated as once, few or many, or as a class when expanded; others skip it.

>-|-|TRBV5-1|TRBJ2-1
TGCGCCAGCAGCTTGGTTAGGGGTAATGAGCAGTTCTTC
CASSLVRGNEQFF
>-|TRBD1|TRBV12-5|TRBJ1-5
TGTGCTAGTGGTTTGGGGGACAGGGGAAATCAGCCCCAGCATTTT
CASGLGDRGNQPQHF
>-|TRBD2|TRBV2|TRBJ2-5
TGTGCCAGCAGTGAAGTGCTAGCGGAAGAGACCCAGTACTTC
CASSEVLAEETQYF
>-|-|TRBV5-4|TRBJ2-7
TGTGCCAGCACCCACCCTGGAGGGCCGACCTACGAGCAGTACTTC
CASTHPGGPTYEQYF
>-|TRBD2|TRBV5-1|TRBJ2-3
TGCGCCAGCAGCCTAGCGGGGGACAGTGATACGCAGTATTTT
CASSLAGDSDTQYF
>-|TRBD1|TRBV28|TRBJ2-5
TGTGCCAGCAGTCAGGACAGGGTGGTGGAGACCCAGTACTTC
CASSQDRVVETQYF
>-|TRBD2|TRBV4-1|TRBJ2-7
TGCGCCAGCAGCCAAGATCGGGGGGGGGCCTACGAGCAGTACTTC
CASSQDRGGAYEQYF
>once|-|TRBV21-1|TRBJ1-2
TGTGCCAGCAGCAAATATGCAGGGTACTCTAACTATGGCTACACCTTC
CASSKYAGYSNYGYTF
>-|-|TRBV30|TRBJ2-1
TGTGCCTGGAGTGATGTTAGGAGCCAATCCTACAATGAGCAGTTCTTC
CAWSDVRSQSYNEQFF
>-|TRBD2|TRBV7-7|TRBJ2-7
TGTGCCAGCAGCCCGGGGGGGGCTAGCGGGGCTTCCTACGAGCAGTACTTC
CASSPGGASGASYEQYF
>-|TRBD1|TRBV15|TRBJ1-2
TGTGCCACCAGCAGAGATCGGGCAGGGGGTGGTGGCTACACCTTC
CATSRDRAGGGGYTF
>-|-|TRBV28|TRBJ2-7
TGTGCCAGCACCGCAACGGTGACAGGACGCTACGAGCAGTACTTC
CASTATVTGRYEQYF
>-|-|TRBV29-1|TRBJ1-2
TGCAGCGCTTCAGGGGACGTTGGCTACACCTTC
CSASGDVGYTF
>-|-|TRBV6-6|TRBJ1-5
TGTGCCAGCAGTTACAGGGGTAGTAATCAGCCCCAGCATTTT
CASSYRGSNQPQHF
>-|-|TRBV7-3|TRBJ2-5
TGTGCCAGCAGCTTAACGTTAAGGGGGTCGGGGACCCAGTACTTC
CASSLTLRGSGTQYF
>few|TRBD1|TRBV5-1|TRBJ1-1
TGCGCCAGCAGCTCGGGACAGGTAAATACTGAAGCTTTCTTT
CASSSGQVNTEAFF
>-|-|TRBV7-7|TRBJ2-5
TGTGCTAGCAGCTCTAAAGAGACCCAGTACTTC
CASSSKETQYF
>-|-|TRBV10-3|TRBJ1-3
TGTGCCATCACGCTAAGTTCCTCTGGAAACACCATATATTTT
CAITLSSSGNTIYF
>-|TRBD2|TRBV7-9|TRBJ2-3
TGTTCCAGCAGCTTGGGTGGTGGACTAGCGGGAGGGATCACAGATACGCAGTATTTT
CSSSLGGGLAGGITDTQYF
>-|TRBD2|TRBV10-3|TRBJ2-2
TGTGCCACCTTATACACTAGCGGGAGGGCCACCGGGGAGCTGTTTTTT
CATLYTSGRATGELFF
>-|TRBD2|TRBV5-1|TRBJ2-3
TGCGCCAGCAGCTTGAGCGGGAGGGTTTCTAGCACAGATACGCAGTATTTT
CASSLSGRVSSTDTQYF
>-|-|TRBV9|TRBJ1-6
TGTGCCAGCAGCCCATCCGGAGGGGAGAGCTCCTATAATTCACCCCTCCACTTT
CASSPSGGESSYNSPLHF
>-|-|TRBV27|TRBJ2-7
TGTGCCAGCAGTTTATTGCCGGACTCCCTTTACGAGCAGTACTTC
CASSLLPDSLYEQYF
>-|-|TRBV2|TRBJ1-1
TGTGCCAGCAGTGAAGGTACAGGCCCGAAAGCTTTCTTT
CASSEGTGPKAFF
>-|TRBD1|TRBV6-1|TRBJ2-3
TGTGCCAGCAGTGAAGGGCGGGACAGGGGCAGCACAGATACGCAGTATTTT
CASSEGRDRGSTDTQYF
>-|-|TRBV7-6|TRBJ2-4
TGTGCCAGCAGCCAAGGGGGTGCCAAAAACATTCAGTACTTC
CASSQGGAKNIQYF
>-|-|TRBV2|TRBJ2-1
TGTGCCAGCAGTGAAGCGGGGGGTCCCTACAATGAGCAGTTCTTC
CASSEAGGPYNEQFF
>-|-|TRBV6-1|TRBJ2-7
TGTGCCAGCAGTGAAAGGGAGACCTACGAGCAGTACTTC
CASSERETYEQYF
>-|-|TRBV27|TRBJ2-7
TGTGCCAGCGGGGCAGTCTACGAGCAGTACTTC
CASGAVYEQYF
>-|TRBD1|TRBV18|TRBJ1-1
TGTGCCAGCTCACCACCGACAGGGGAGAACACTGAAGCTTTCTTT
CASSPPTGENTEAFF
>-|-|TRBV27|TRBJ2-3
TGTGCCAGCAGTTTTTCGCGGGATCTCCCGCAGTATTTT
CASSFSRDLPQYF
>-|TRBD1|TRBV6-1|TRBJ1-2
TGTGCCAGCAGGGGAACCAGGACAGGGGGTGGCTACACCTTC
CASRGTRTGGGYTF
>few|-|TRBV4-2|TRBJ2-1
TGTGCCAGCAGCCCCTTCTTAGCGGACGGGGACAATGAGCAGTTCTTC
CASSPFLADGDNEQFF
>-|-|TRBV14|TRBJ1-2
TGTGCCAGCAGCCCTGCGGGGAGCTATGGCTACACCTTC
CASSPAGSYGYTF
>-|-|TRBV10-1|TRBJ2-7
TGCGCCAGCAATCAGTCCAGAAGTGGGGGGAGAACCTACGAGCAGTACTTC
CASNQSRSGGRTYEQYF
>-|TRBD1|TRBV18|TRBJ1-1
TGTGCCAGCTCACCACGGCAGGGACAGGGGAGCACTGAAGCTTTCTTT
CASSPRQGQGSTEAFF
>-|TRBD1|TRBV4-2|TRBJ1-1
TGTGCCAGCAGCCCACAGGGGGCGACTGAAGCTTTCTTT
CASSPQGATEAFF
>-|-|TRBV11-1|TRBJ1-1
TGTGCCAGCACCGACAGGAACACTGAAGCTTTCTTT
CASTDRNTEAFF
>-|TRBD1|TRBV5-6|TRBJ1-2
TGTGCCAGCAGCTTACAGGGGGTCTATGGCTACACCTTC
CASSLQGVYGYTF
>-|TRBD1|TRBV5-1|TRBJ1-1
TGCGCCAGCAGCGCAGGGACAGGCGACACTGAAGCTTTCTTT
CASSAGTGDTEAFF
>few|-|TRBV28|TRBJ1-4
TGTGCCAGCACCCTTAATGAAAAACTGTTTTTT
CASTLNEKLFF
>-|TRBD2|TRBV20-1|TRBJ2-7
TGCAGTGTCCTAGCGGGAGATGAGCAGTACTTC
CSVLAGDEQYF
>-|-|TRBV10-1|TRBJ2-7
TGCGCCAGCAGTGACAGGTACGGCGAGCAGTACTTC
CASSDRYGEQYF
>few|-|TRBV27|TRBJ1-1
TGTGCCAGCGGCGAATTTGAGGTGAACACTGAAGCTTTCTTT
CASGEFEVNTEAFF
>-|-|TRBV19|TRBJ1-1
TGTGCCAGTAGTATTACTAGCGGGGGGCACACTGAAGCTTTCTTT
CASSITSGGHTEAFF
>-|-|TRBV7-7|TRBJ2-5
TGTGCCAGCAGCGGGGCTAGCGAAGAGACCCAGTACTTC
CASSGASEETQYF
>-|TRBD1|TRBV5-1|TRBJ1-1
TGCGCCAGCAGCACAGGGGGTCAGGGCACTGAAGCTTTCTTT
CASSTGGQGTEAFF
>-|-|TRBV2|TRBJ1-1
TGTGCCAGCAGCAGATCTCGTGAAGCTTTCTTT
CASSRSREAFF